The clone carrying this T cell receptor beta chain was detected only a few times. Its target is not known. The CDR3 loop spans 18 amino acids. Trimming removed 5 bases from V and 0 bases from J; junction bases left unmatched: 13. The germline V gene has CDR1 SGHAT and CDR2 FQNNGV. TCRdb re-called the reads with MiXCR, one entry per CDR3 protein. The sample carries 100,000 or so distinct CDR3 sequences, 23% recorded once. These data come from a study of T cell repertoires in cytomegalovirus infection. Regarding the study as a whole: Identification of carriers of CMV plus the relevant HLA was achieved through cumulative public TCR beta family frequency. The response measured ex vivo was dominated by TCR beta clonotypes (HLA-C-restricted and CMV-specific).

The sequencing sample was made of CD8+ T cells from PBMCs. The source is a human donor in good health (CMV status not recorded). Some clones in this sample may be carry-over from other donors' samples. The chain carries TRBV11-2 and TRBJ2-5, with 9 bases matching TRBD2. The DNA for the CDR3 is TGTGCCAGCAGCCCCAATCTTAGCCAGCGGGGGGACCAAGAGACCCAGTACTTC. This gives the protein CASSPNLSQRGDQETQYF. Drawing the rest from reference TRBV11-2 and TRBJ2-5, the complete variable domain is EAGVAQSPRYKIIEKRQSVAFWCNPISGHATLYWYQQILGQGPKLLIQFQNNGVVDDSQLPKDRFSAERLKGVDSTLKIQPAKLEDSAVYLCASSPNLSQRGDQETQYFGPGTRLLVL.